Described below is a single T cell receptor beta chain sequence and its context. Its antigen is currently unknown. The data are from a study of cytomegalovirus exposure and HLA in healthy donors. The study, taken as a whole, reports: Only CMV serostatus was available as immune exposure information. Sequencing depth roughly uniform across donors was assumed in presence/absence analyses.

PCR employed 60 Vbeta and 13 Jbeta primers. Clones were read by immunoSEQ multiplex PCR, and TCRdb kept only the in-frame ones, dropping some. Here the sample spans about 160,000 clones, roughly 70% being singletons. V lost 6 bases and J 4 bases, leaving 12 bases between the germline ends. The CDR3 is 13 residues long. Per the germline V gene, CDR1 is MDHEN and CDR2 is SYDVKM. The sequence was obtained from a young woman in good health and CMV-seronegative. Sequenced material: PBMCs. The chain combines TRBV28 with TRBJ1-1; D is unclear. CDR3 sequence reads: CASRTRVLTEAFF. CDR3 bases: TGTGCCAGCAGAACTAGGGTCCTCACTGAAGCTTTCTTT.